The 16 T cell receptor beta chains in this list originate from one sample, sequenced in a study of T-cell reconstitution after alpha-beta-depleted transplantation in children. Preparing the TCRbeta library involved the use of unique molecular identifiers. Via MiXCR, TCRdb re-called the PCR reads, giving one row per CDR3 protein. The table includes around 500,000 distinct CDR3 sequences, around an eighth detected once. The material sequenced was PBMCs from the stem cell graft donor, taken from the stem cell graft. The receptor source for this set is a human donor who donated a stem cell graft to a child with combined immunodeficiency.

This clonotype came up many times. The J gene is TRBJ2-2, the V gene TRBV6-4; TRBD1 might be the D (6 bases). The germline V gene has CDR1 MRHNA and CDR2 SNTAGT. Trimming took off 6 bases at V and 6 bases at J, with 17 bases between the two ends. This CDR3 spans 15 amino acids. The DNA for the CDR3 is TGTGCCAGCAGCGAGGGCGACTCAGGGGCCGGGGAGCTGTTTTTT. Protein product: CASSEGDSGAGELFF.

This clonotype was counted a few times. The germline gene is not matched at one end of the junction; a read error may be the cause. The V call is TRBV6-1, the J call TRBJ2-7; D unresolved. The CDR3 totals 13 residues. CDR1 MNHNS and CDR2 SASEGT come from the germline V gene. The CDR3 loop reads CASREVTLNEQYF. The CDR3 region has the DNA TGTGCCAGCAGGGAAGTCACATTGAACGAGCAGTACTTC.

This clonotype was detected only a few times. The rearrangement uses TRBV11-2 and TRBJ2-4; no clear D. This CDR3 contains 14 residues. V shed 5 bases and J shed 6 bases, with 14 bases lying between them. Germline assignment: CDR1 SGHAT and CDR2 FQNNGV. CDR3 sequence reads: CASSPGPIGNIQYF. The CDR3 region has the DNA TGTGCCAGCAGCCCAGGCCCTATTGGAAACATTCAGTACTTC.

This clonotype came up many times. The J gene is TRBJ2-1, the V gene TRBV7-3; D is ambiguous. V was clipped by 7 bases and J by 10 bases, with 11 bases between them. This CDR3 has 11 amino acids. Germline V gene data show CDR1 as SGHTA and CDR2 as FQGTGA. This chain's CDR3 is CASNLSREQFF. CDR3 DNA: TGTGCCAGCAACCTAAGCAGAGAGCAGTTCTTC. The variable domain in full, completed from reference TRBV7-3 and TRBJ2-1, reads GAGVSQTPSNKVTEKGKYVELRCDPISGHTALYWYRQSLGQGPEFLIYFQGTGAADDSGLPNDRFFAVRPEGSVSTLKIQRTERGDSAVYLCASNLSREQFFGPGTRLTVL.

The table lists this clonotype with a few counts. V gene TRBV4-3 combines with J gene TRBJ1-2; 9 nucleotides agree with TRBD1. Germline V gives CDR1 LGHNA, CDR2 YSLEER. Losses at the gene ends were 0 bases for V and 5 bases for J; bases not matched to a gene: 13. The CDR3 loop spans 18 amino acids. Here the CDR3 reads CASSQDGPGQGFFYGYTF. In DNA, the CDR3 is TGCGCCAGCAGCCAAGACGGACCGGGACAGGGTTTTTTTTATGGCTACACCTTC.

This chain joins TRBV2 and TRBJ2-3, with 8 nucleotides matching TRBD2. The V gene's germline CDR1 is SNHLY and CDR2 FYNNEI. The ends lost 3 bases at V and 2 bases at J; junction bases unmatched: 4. There are 15 residues in the CDR3. The CDR3 DNA reads as TGTGCCAGCAGTGATACTAGCGGCTACACAGATACGCAGTATTTT. Its protein is CASSDTSGYTDTQYF.

Ten or more counts support this clonotype. The rearrangement links TRBV6-5 to TRBJ2-6; D gene uncertain. The CDR3 runs 14 residues. Germline V gene lookup returns CDR1 MNHEY and CDR2 SVGAGI. Trimming took 0 bases from V and 2 from J, leaving 2 bases between them. The CDR3 is CASSYSTGANVLTF. The CDR3 DNA is TGTGCCAGCAGTTACTCGACTGGGGCCAACGTCCTGACTTTC.

This clonotype was observed many times. The V call is TRBV20-1, the J call TRBJ2-3; 8 nucleotides match TRBD1. Germline loops: CDR1 DFQATT, CDR2 SNEGSKA (reference sequence). Unmatched junction bases numbered 1, after V lost 3 bases and J lost 2 bases. The CDR3 has 13 amino acids. The CDR3 DNA follows: TGCAGTGCTAGGGACAGGGACACAGATACGCAGTATTTT. Its translation is CSARDRDTDTQYF.

This clonotype was found a few times. J is TRBJ2-7 and V is TRBV6-2 or TRBV6-3; 8 bases line up with TRBD2. Germline assignment: CDR1 MNHEY and CDR2 SVGEGT. V was clipped by 5 bases and J by 2 bases; unmatched bases: 11. CDR3 length: 16 residues. The CDR3 DNA sequence: TGTGCCAGCAGTCCTTCACTAGCGGACGGTCCCTACGAGCAGTACTTC. Protein product: CASSPSLADGPYEQYF.

The table lists this clonotype with a few counts. This chain joins TRBV6-2 or TRBV6-3 and TRBJ1-1, with a tentative D call TRBD1 (5 bases). The CDR3 has 14 amino acids. Germline-derived CDR1 and CDR2 are MNHEY and SVGEGT. The germline V and J ends were trimmed by 0 bases and 5 bases, with 10 bases remaining between them. The CDR3 loop reads CASSYSNRRTEAFF. The CDR3 DNA reads TGTGCCAGCAGTTACTCAAACAGGCGAACTGAAGCTTTCTTT.

The chain recombines TRBV12-3 or TRBV12-4 with TRBJ1-2; 12 bases match TRBD1. The ends lost 4 bases at V and 7 bases at J; junction bases unmatched: 4. This CDR3 has 14 residues. The CDR3 DNA is TGTGCCAGCAGTTCCGGGACAGGGGGCTTTGGCTACACCTTC. This codes for CASSSGTGGFGYTF.

The chain recombines TRBV7-1 with TRBJ1-5; 9 bases map to TRBD1. TRBV7-1 is sorted into the ORF group, with uncertain function. With V trimmed by 3 bases and J by 0 bases, 3 bases remained unmatched. This CDR3 has 16 amino acids. The CDR3 DNA sequence: TGTGCCAGCAGCTCCTGGACAGGGGATAGCAATCAGCCCCAGCATTTT. Amino acid sequence: CASSSWTGDSNQPQHF.

The rearrangement joins TRBV29-1 to TRBJ2-1; 10 bases are shared with TRBD1. This CDR3 has 17 residues. CDR1 and CDR2 from the germline V gene are SQVTM and ANQGSEA. The V and J ends lost 2 bases and 4 bases, in that order; junction bases with no gene match: 11. The CDR3 region is CSVEWVIWDRGYNEQFF. The CDR3 DNA reads TGCAGCGTTGAATGGGTCATATGGGACAGGGGATACAATGAGCAGTTCTTC.

In this sample, this clonotype turned up a few times. The chain has TRBV18 and TRBJ1-6; no reliable D call. This CDR3 has 15 residues. Trimming cost V 3 bases and J 0 bases, with 6 bases left between them. Germline V gene sequence: CDR1 KGHSH, CDR2 LQKENI. CDR3 residues: CASSPKSSYNSPLHF. The CDR3, as DNA: TGTGCCAGCTCACCTAAGAGCTCCTATAATTCACCCCTCCACTTT.

This clonotype was observed a handful of times. This chain connects TRBV6-1 to TRBJ2-3, with 9 bases matching TRBD2. The CDR3 extends over 19 amino acids. Trimming removed 2 bases from V and 0 bases from J; junction bases left unmatched: 12. Germline lookup yields CDR1 MNHNS and CDR2 SASEGT. This chain's CDR3 is CASSESRLAVYSSTDTQYF. For the CDR3, the DNA is TGTGCCAGCAGTGAATCCAGACTAGCGGTGTATTCTAGCACAGATACGCAGTATTTT.

In this sample, this clonotype turned up a few times. This chain connects TRBV19 to TRBJ2-7, with D uncertain. The CDR3 has 13 amino acids. Germline V gives CDR1 LNHDA, CDR2 SQIVND (reference sequence). With 1 base removed from V and 5 bases from J, the gap between germline ends came to 9 bases. The CDR3: CASSIGAWNEQYF. Here the CDR3 DNA reads TGTGCCAGTAGTATAGGGGCCTGGAACGAGCAGTACTTC. Filled out from reference TRBV19 and TRBJ2-7, the complete variable domain reads DGGITQSPKYLFRKEGQNVTLSCEQNLNHDAMYWYRQDPGQGLRLIYYSQIVNDFQKGDIAEGYSVSREKKESFPLTVTSAQKNPTAFYLCASSIGAWNEQYFGPGTRLTVT.